This T cell receptor (beta chain) comes out of a study of CD8+CD57+ T cells in acquired aplastic anemia. Study-level results: Patients and controls were found to share twenty-nine CD8+ CDR3 sequences.

Individuals selected for sequencing had exhibited CD8+CD57+ cell expansion on flow cytometry. This clonotype was counted between two and nine times. Its matching antigen is unknown. With 7 bases removed from V and 0 bases from J, the gap between germline ends came to 18 bases. CDR1 is MNHNS, CDR2 SASEGT, per germline. CDR3 size: 17 residues. Genomic DNA acted as the template from which TCR beta VDJ combination and CDR3 sequence profiling were carried out. TCRdb used MiXCR to reprocess the reads, holding one entry per CDR3 protein. The sample includes hundreds of thousands of distinct CDR3 sequences, around 82% of them seen just once.

The sample comprised sorted CD4+, CD8+, or CD8+CD57+ T cells (not recorded which) from PBMCs. This clonotype originated in a human donor with aplastic anemia. V and J are TRBV6-1 and TRBJ2-2, with a tentative D call TRBD2 (7 bases). The CDR3 DNA reads as TGTGCCAGCAAGCACAATCCCGGGGGGCCGAACACCGGGGAGCTGTTTTTT. Translating gives CASKHNPGGPNTGELFF.